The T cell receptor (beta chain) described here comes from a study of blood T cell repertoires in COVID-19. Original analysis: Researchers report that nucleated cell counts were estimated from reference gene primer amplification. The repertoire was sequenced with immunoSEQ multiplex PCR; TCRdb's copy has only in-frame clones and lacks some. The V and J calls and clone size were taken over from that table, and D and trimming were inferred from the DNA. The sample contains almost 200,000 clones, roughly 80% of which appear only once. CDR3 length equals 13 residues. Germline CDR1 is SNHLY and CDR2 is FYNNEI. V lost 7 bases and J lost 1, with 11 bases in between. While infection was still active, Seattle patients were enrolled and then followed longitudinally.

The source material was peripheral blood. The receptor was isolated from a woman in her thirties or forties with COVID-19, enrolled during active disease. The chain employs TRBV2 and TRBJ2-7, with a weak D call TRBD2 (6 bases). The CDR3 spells CASIEGRSYEQYF. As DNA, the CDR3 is TGTGCCAGCATCGAGGGGAGGTCCTACGAGCAGTACTTC.